This paragraph covers one T cell receptor beta chain sequence. The repertoire was sequenced with immunoSEQ multiplex PCR; TCRdb's copy has only in-frame clones and lacks some. The table includes some 640,000 clones, approximately 89% detected once. V gave up 5 bases and J gave up 0 bases, with 6 bases separating them. The CDR3 loop spans 13 amino acids. Per the germline V gene, CDR1 is LNHDA and CDR2 is SQIVND (reference sequence). This entry comes from a study of shared T cell receptors in the human thymus. This sample was shared with a second study, whose subject was human thymus T cells. That work states: Those donating were healthy Finnish infants in corrective surgery for congenital heart defects. It was from resections taken during corrective heart surgery that the thymus tissue came. Gene usage (both V and J) appeared biased in thymic and blood repertoires.

The receptor was derived from a boy younger than two with a congenital heart defect. The chain links TRBV19 to TRBJ2-3; D perhaps matches TRBD2 (6 bases). The sequenced material came from thymocytes. The CDR3 region has the DNA TGTGCCAGTAGTGCGGGAAGCACAGATACGCAGTATTTT. Its protein is CASSAGSTDTQYF.